The 22 T cell receptor beta chains presented below share a single source sample, sequenced in a study of control samples from healthy donors and cancer patients. Clones were read by immunoSEQ multiplex PCR, and TCRdb kept only the in-frame ones, dropping some. The profile shows 150,000 to 200,000 clones, 88% of them singletons. Sequencing was done on a sample of blood. The receptor source for this set is a man younger than 35 in good health.

The rearrangement joins TRBV4-3 to TRBJ2-5; D ambiguous. The CDR3 spans 15 residues. Trimming stripped 0 bases from V and 5 bases from J, with 13 bases between. CDR1 LGHNA and CDR2 YSLEER come from the germline V gene. The CDR3 spells CASSQDRNPEETQYF. Here the CDR3 DNA reads TGCGCCAGCAGCCAAGATAGAAACCCGGAGGAGACCCAGTACTTC.

The rearrangement uses TRBV9 and TRBJ2-2; D uncertain. V was cut by 0 bases and J by 3 bases, with 0 bases left in between. Germline CDR1 SGDLS, CDR2 YYNGEE. CDR3 length equals 12 residues. The chain's CDR3 is CASSVDTGELFF. The CDR3 bases are TGTGCCAGCAGCGTAGACACCGGGGAGCTGTTTTTT.

The V call is TRBV4-2, the J call TRBJ2-1; 9 bases map to TRBD1. The germline CDR1 and CDR2 sequences are LGHNA and YNFKEQ. This CDR3 has 14 amino acids. The V and J ends lost 1 base and 5 bases, in that order; junction bases with no gene match: 0. CDR3 sequence reads: CASSQGTGDNEQFF. DNA for the CDR3: TGTGCCAGCAGCCAAGGGACAGGGGACAATGAGCAGTTCTTC.

This chain uses TRBV7-2 with TRBJ2-6, with 7 bases fitting TRBD1. CDR1 and CDR2 (germline): SGHTA, FQGNSA. With V trimmed by 7 bases and J by 1 base, 4 bases remained unmatched. The CDR3 consists of 15 residues. The CDR3 DNA reads as TGTGCCAGCACCTCGACAGGGTCTGGGGCCAACGTCCTGACTTTC. It encodes CASTSTGSGANVLTF.

This clone was observed a single time. V and J are TRBV6-2 or TRBV6-3 and TRBJ2-3; D might be TRBD2 (7 bases). V was pared by 2 bases and J by 2 bases, with 20 bases between. The germline V gene encodes CDR1 MNHEY and CDR2 SVGEGT. The CDR3 has 18 residues. The CDR3 region is CASSYPRTAGAYTDTQYF. The CDR3 bases are TGTGCCAGCAGTTACCCAAGAACGGCGGGGGCTTACACAGATACGCAGTATTTT.

This rearrangement joins TRBV27 to TRBJ1-1; the match to TRBD1 covers 7 bases. Unmatched junction bases numbered 7, after V lost 3 bases and J lost 3 bases. The CDR3 has 15 residues. Germline values: CDR1 MNHEY, CDR2 SMNVEV (reference sequence). CDR3 residues: CASSLDRLRDTEAFF. CDR3 sequence (DNA): TGTGCCAGCAGTTTGGACAGGCTAAGGGACACTGAAGCTTTCTTT.

The rearrangement links TRBV19 to TRBJ1-1; D gene unclear. Trimming took off 4 bases at V and 0 bases at J, with 6 bases between the two ends. CDR3 length: 13 residues. CDR1 is LNHDA, CDR2 SQIVND, per germline (reference sequence). This chain's CDR3 is CASSTGLNTEAFF. DNA for the CDR3: TGTGCCAGTAGTACAGGTCTGAACACTGAAGCTTTCTTT.

This clone was seen only a few times. DNA for the CDR3: TGTGCCAGCAGCTTAGGAACCACAGGGGTTTCGTACAATGAGCAGTTCTTC. Translated, it gives CASSLGTTGVSYNEQFF. J is TRBJ2-1 and V is TRBV7-6; 7 positions agree with TRBD1. Trimming cost V 1 base and J 4 bases; bases outside gene matches: 10. The CDR3 spans 17 residues. Per the germline V gene, CDR1 is SGHVS and CDR2 is FNYEAQ.

J is TRBJ2-1 and V is TRBV6-5, with no clear D. Trimming took 4 bases from V and 5 from J, leaving 3 bases between them. This CDR3 is 11 amino acids long. The germline V gene encodes CDR1 MNHEY and CDR2 SVGAGI. The CDR3 region is CASSLDNEQFF. The CDR3, as DNA: TGTGCCAGCAGTTTAGACAATGAGCAGTTCTTC.

The CDR3 coding sequence is TGTGCCAGCGGTAACACAGATACGCAGTATTTT. Encoded protein: CASGNTDTQYF. The chain uses TRBV9 and TRBJ2-3; no clear D. The CDR3 has 11 amino acids. V lost 7 bases and J 2 bases, leaving 5 bases between the germline ends. Germline V lookup: CDR1 SGDLS, CDR2 YYNGEE.

The chain is built from TRBV7-8 and TRBJ2-1; 8 positions agree with TRBD1. The CDR3 extends over 16 amino acids. Germline assignment: CDR1 SGHVS and CDR2 FQNEAQ. The junction had 8 bases not matched to a gene; V was cut back by 7 bases and J by 0 bases. The CDR3 here is CASTLQDRASYNEQFF. The CDR3 coding sequence is TGTGCCAGCACCCTCCAGGACAGGGCCTCCTACAATGAGCAGTTCTTC. Drawing the rest from reference TRBV7-8 and TRBJ2-1, the complete variable domain is GAGVSQSPRYKVAKRGQDVALRCDPISGHVSLFWYQQALGQGPEFLTYFQNEAQLDKSGLPSDRFFAERPEGSVSTLKIQRTQQEDSAVYLCASTLQDRASYNEQFFGPGTRLTVL.

CDR3 bases: TGTGCCAGCAGTTTGACCGGGACAGGGAATTCACCCCTCCACTTT. Translated, it gives CASSLTGTGNSPLHF. The genes are TRBV27 and TRBJ1-6; 9 positions agree with TRBD1. Per the germline V gene, CDR1 is MNHEY and CDR2 is SMNVEV (reference sequence). With V trimmed by 3 bases and J by 7 bases, 4 bases remained unmatched. There are 15 residues in the CDR3.

J is TRBJ1-2 and V is TRBV6-5; no definite D call. The CDR3 is 16 amino acids. CDR1 is MNHEY and CDR2 is SVGAGI in the germline V gene. The V end lost 0 bases, the J end lost 3 bases, and 14 bases lay between the germline ends. CDR3: CASSYSETREDYGYTF. The DNA of the CDR3 is TGTGCCAGCAGTTACTCCGAGACACGGGAGGACTATGGCTACACCTTC.

This chain joins TRBV9 and TRBJ2-2, with 8 bases matching TRBD2. V lost 0 bases, J lost 5 bases, and 3 bases stayed unmatched. This CDR3 region has 15 residues. Germline V CDR1 and CDR2: SGDLS, YYNGEE. The DNA of the CDR3 is TGTGCCAGCAGCGTAGTCGGGACTAGAACCGGGGAGCTGTTTTTT. Residues: CASSVVGTRTGELFF.

The V gene is TRBV4-3, the J gene TRBJ2-3; 8 nucleotides align to TRBD2. Germline CDR1 reads LGHNA; CDR2 reads YSLEER. V trimming: 0 bases; J trimming: 4 bases; junction bases outside the gene matches: 6. The length of the CDR3 is 16 residues. CDR3 nucleotide sequence: TGCGCCAGCAGCCAAGAGATGGGACTAGAAGCAGATACGCAGTATTTT. Its translation is CASSQEMGLEADTQYF.

The rearrangement links TRBV30 to TRBJ1-2; the D gene is possibly TRBD1 (6 bases). CDR1 is GTSNPN, CDR2 SVGIG, per germline (reference sequence). V was clipped by 0 bases and J by 5 bases, with 16 bases between them. This CDR3 region has 15 residues. The CDR3 sequence: CAWSVPPRGRYGYTF. The CDR3 region has the DNA TGTGCCTGGAGTGTACCTCCCCGGGGGCGATATGGCTACACCTTC.

This clone was observed once. This rearrangement joins TRBV7-2 to TRBJ2-3; possible D gene TRBD1, 6 bases. The CDR3 length is 14 residues. Trimming stripped 2 bases from V and 5 bases from J, with 11 bases between. Germline CDR1 reads SGHTA; CDR2 reads FQGNSA. CDR3 region: CASSLWGQGDTQYF. The CDR3 DNA is TGTGCCAGCAGCTTATGGGGGCAGGGAGATACGCAGTATTTT.

The chain uses TRBV19 and TRBJ2-1, with D uncertain. V lost 2 bases, J lost 7 bases, and 12 bases lay in between. The CDR3 extends over 14 amino acids. Germline assignment: CDR1 LNHDA and CDR2 SQIVND (reference sequence). CDR3 residues: CASSIWAEVNEQFF. Written as DNA, the CDR3 is TGTGCCAGTAGTATATGGGCAGAAGTTAATGAGCAGTTCTTC.

The chain joins TRBV5-6 to TRBJ2-3; a weak D match, TRBD2 (7 bases). The CDR3 has 14 amino acids. Germline loops: CDR1 SGHDT, CDR2 YYEEEE. V lost 4 bases and J 2 bases, leaving 11 bases between the germline ends. The CDR3 region has the DNA TGTGCCAGCAGCCGCGGGGGCAACACAGATACGCAGTATTTT. Amino acids: CASSRGGNTDTQYF.

The rearrangement joins TRBV7-9 to TRBJ2-5; 13 nucleotides agree with TRBD2. The germline V gene encodes CDR1 SEHNR and CDR2 FQNEAQ (reference sequence). V lost 8 bases and J lost 3; bases outside the gene matches: 12. This CDR3 has 17 amino acids. CDR3 loop: CASLGLAGDGFEETQYF. The CDR3 DNA sequence: TGTGCCAGCCTAGGACTAGCGGGGGATGGCTTCGAAGAGACCCAGTACTTC.

The chain couples TRBV10-3 to TRBJ2-5, with a tentative D call TRBD1 (6 bases). V was trimmed by 3 bases and J by 1 base, leaving 12 bases between them. Germline CDR1 ENHRY, CDR2 SYGVKD. The CDR3 sequence is 15 residues long. CDR3 residues: CAISDPKTGQETQYF. The CDR3 nucleotides are TGTGCCATCAGTGACCCAAAGACAGGCCAAGAGACCCAGTACTTC.

The gene calls are TRBV7-8 and TRBJ2-7; D is possibly TRBD1 (6 bases). Germline values: CDR1 SGHVS, CDR2 FQNEAQ. The length of the CDR3 is 12 residues. With 5 bases removed from V and 6 bases from J, the gap between germline ends came to 11 bases. The CDR3 loop is CASSQGRFEQYF. The DNA for the CDR3 is TGTGCCAGCAGCCAGGGGCGGTTCGAGCAGTACTTC.